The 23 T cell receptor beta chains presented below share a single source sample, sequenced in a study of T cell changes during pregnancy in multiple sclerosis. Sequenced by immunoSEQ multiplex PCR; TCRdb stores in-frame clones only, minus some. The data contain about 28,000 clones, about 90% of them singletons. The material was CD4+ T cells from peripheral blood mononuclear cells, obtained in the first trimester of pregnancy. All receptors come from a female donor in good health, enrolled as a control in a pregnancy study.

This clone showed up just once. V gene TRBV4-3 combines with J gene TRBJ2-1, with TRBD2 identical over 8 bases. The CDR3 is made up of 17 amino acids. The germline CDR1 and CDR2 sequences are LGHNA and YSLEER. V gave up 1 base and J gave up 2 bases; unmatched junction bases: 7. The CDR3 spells CASSQGYGGGAYNEQFF. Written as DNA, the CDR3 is TGCGCCAGCAGCCAAGGTTACGGGGGGGGAGCCTACAATGAGCAGTTCTTC.

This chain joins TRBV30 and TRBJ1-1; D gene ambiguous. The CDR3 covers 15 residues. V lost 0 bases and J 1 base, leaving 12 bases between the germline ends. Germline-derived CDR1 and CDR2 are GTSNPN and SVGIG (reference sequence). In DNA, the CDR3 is TGTGCCTGGAGTGTATACATTGGGAGGAACACTGAAGCTTTCTTT. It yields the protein CAWSVYIGRNTEAFF. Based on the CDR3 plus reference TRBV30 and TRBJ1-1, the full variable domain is SQTIHQWPATLVQPVGSPLSLECTVEGTSNPNLYWYRQAAGRGLQLLFYSVGIGQISSEVPQNLSASRPQDRQFILSSKKLLLSDSGFYLCAWSVYIGRNTEAFFGQGTRLTVV.

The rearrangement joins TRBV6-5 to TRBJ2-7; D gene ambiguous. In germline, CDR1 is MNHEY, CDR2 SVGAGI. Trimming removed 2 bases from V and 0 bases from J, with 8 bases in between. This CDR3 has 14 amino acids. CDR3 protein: CASSYRYSSYEQYF. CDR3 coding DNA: TGTGCCAGCAGTTACCGATACAGCTCCTACGAGCAGTACTTC.

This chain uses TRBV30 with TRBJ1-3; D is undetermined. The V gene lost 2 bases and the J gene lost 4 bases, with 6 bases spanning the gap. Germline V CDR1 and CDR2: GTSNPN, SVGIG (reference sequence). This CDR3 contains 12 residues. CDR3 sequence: CAWSRPGNTIYF. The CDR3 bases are TGTGCCTGGAGTCGTCCCGGAAACACCATATATTTT.

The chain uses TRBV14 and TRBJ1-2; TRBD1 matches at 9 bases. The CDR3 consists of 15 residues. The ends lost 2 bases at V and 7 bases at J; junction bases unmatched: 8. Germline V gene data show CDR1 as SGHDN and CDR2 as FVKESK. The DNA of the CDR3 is TGTGCCAGCAGCCAACCCCCGGGACAGGGAAGTGGCTACACCTTC. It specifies CASSQPPGQGSGYTF.

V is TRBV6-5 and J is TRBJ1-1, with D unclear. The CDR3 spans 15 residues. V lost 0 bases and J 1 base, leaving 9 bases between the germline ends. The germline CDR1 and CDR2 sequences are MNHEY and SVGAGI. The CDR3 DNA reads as TGTGCCAGCAGTTACTCGACGGCGGGGAACACTGAAGCTTTCTTT. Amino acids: CASSYSTAGNTEAFF.

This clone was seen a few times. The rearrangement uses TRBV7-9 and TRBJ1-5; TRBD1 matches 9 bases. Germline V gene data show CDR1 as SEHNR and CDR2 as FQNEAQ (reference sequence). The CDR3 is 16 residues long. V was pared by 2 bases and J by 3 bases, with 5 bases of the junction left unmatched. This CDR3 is CASSLQDRGNNQPQHF. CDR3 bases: TGTGCCAGCAGCTTACAGGACAGGGGAAACAATCAGCCCCAGCATTTT. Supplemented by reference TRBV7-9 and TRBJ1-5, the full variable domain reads DTGVSQNPRHKITKRGQNVTFRCDPISEHNRLYWYRQTLGQGPEFLTYFQNEAQLEKSRLLSDRFSAERPKGSFSTLEIQRTEQGDSAMYLCASSLQDRGNNQPQHFGDGTRLSIL.

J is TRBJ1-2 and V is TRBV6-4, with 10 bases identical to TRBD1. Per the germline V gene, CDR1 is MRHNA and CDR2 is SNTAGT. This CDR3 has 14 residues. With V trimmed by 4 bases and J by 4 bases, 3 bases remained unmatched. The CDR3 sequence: CASSADRGSYGYTF. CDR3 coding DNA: TGTGCCAGCAGTGCGGACAGGGGGAGCTATGGCTACACCTTC.

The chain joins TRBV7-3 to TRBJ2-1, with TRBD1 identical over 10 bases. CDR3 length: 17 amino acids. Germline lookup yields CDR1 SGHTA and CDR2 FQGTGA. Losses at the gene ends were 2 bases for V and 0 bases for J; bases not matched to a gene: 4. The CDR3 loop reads CASSLGTGALSYNEQFF. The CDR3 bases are TGTGCCAGCAGCTTAGGGACAGGGGCCCTCTCCTACAATGAGCAGTTCTTC.

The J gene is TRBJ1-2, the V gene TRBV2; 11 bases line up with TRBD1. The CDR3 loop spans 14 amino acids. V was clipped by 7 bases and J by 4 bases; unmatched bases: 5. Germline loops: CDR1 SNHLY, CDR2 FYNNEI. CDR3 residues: CASNGQGAAYGYTF. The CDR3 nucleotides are TGTGCCAGCAACGGACAGGGGGCGGCCTATGGCTACACCTTC.

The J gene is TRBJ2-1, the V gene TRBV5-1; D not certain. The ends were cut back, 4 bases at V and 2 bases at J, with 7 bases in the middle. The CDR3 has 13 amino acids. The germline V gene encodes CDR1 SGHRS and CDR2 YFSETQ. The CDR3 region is CASSAVPYNEQFF. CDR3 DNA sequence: TGCGCCAGCAGCGCAGTCCCCTACAATGAGCAGTTCTTC.

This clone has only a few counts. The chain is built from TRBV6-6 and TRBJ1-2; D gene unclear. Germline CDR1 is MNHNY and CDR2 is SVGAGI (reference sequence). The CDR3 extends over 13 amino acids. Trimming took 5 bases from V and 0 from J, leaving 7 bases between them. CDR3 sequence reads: CASSTGANYGYTF. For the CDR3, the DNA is TGTGCCAGCAGTACCGGAGCTAACTATGGCTACACCTTC.

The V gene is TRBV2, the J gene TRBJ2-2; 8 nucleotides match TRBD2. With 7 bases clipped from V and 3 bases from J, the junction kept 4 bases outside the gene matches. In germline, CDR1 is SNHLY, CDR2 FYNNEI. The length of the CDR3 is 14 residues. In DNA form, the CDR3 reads TGTGCCAGCATGGGGCGGGGGGACACCGGGGAGCTGTTTTTT. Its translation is CASMGRGDTGELFF.

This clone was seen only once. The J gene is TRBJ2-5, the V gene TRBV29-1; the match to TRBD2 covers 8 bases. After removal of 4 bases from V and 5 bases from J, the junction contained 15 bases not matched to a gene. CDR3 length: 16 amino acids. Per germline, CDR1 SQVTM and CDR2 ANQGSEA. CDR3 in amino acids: CSVVVGSGGPRETQYF. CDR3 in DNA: TGCAGCGTTGTGGTCGGGTCGGGGGGGCCCCGTGAGACCCAGTACTTC.

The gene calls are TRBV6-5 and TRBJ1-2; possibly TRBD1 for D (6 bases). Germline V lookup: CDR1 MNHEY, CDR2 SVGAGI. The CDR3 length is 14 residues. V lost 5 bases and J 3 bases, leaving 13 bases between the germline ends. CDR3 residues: CASSPPQGYYGYTF. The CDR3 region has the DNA TGTGCCAGCAGTCCCCCCCAGGGGTACTATGGCTACACCTTC.

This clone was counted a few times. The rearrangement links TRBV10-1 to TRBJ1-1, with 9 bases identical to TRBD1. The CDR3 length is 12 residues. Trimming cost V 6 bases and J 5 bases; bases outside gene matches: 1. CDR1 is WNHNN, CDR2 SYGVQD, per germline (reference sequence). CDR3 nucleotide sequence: TGCGCCAGCAGCGGACAGGGGACTGAAGCTTTCTTT. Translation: CASSGQGTEAFF.

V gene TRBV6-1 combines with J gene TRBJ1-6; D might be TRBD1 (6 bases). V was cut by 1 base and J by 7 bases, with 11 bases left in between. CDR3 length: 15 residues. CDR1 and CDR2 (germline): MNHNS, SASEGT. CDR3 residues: CASSEGTELNSPLHF. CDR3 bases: TGTGCCAGCAGTGAAGGGACAGAACTAAATTCACCCCTCCACTTT.

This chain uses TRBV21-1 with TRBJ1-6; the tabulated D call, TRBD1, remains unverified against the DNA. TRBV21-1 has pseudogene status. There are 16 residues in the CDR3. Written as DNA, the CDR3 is TGTGCCAGCAGCAAAATACGACAGATCGATAATTCACCCCTCCACTTT. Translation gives CASSKIRQIDNSPLHF.

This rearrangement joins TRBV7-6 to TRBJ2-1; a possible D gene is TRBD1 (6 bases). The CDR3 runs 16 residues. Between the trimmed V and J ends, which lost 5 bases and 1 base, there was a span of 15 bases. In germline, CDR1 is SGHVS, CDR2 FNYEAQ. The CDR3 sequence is CASSPLQGSSYNEQFF. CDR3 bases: TGTGCCAGCAGCCCCCTACAGGGAAGTTCCTACAATGAGCAGTTCTTC.

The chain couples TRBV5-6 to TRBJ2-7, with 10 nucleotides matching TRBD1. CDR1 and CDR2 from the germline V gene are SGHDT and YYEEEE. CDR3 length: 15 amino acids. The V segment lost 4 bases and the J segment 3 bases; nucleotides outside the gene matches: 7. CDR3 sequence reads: CASSPDRTGGYEQYF. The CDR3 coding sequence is TGTGCCAGCAGCCCCGACCGGACAGGGGGCTACGAGCAGTACTTC.

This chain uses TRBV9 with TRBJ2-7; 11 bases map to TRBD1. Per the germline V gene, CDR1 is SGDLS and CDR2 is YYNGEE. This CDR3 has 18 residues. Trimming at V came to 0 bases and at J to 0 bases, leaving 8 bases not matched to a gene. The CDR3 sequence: CASSVGFQGTGGSYEQYF. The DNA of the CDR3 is TGTGCCAGCAGCGTAGGATTCCAAGGGACAGGGGGCTCCTACGAGCAGTACTTC.

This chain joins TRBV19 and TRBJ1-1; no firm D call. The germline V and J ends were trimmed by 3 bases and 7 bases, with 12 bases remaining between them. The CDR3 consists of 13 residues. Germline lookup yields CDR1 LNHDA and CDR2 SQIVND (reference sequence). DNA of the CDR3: TGTGCCAGTAGTATCCCCCTTACGGGTGAAGCTTTCTTT. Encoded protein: CASSIPLTGEAFF.

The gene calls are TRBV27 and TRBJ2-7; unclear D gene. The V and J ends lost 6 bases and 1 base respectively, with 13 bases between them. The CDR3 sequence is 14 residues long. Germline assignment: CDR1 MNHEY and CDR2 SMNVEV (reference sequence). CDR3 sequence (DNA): TGTGCCAGCAGCCACCAACCAGGATCCTACGAGCAGTACTTC. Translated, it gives CASSHQPGSYEQYF.